This T cell receptor (beta chain) appears in the sequencing data of a study of PD-1 blockade in classical Hodgkin lymphoma. Here immunoSEQ multiplex PCR was the method, and the copy in TCRdb shows in-frame clones only, minus some. The sample contains roughly 11,000 clones, 70% to 90% of which appear only once. No patient escaped relapse after autologous stem cell transplantation, and brentuximab vedotin exposure varied. Trimming cost V 10 bases and J 0 bases, with 15 bases left between them. Germline CDR1 reads LNHDA; CDR2 reads SQIVND (reference sequence). This CDR3 is 14 amino acids long. Study conclusions and caveats: Similar baseline diversity was found in complete responders and newly diagnosed patients. Individuals who commenced nivolumab within less than 1 year of ASCT were excluded.

In regard to this clone: Antigen: not known.

This specimen consisted of peripheral blood mononuclear cells (PBMCs), obtained at baseline. This chain joins TRBV19 and TRBJ1-1; D gene unclear. The receptor was isolated from a human donor with classical Hodgkin lymphoma. As DNA, the CDR3 is TGTGCCACCTCAACTGGACGACTGAACACTGAAGCTTTCTTT. Protein product: CATSTGRLNTEAFF.